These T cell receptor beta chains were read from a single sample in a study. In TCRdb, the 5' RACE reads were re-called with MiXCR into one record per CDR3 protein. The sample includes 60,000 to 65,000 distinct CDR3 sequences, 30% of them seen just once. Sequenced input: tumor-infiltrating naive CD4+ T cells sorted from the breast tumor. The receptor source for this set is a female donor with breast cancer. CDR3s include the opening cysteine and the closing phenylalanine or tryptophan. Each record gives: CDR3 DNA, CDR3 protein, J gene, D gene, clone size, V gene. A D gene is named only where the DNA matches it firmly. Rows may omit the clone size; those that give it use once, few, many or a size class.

cdr3_nt: TGCAGTGCTAGAGAAGACTACCCCTACGAGCAGTACTTC; cdr3_aa: CSAREDYPYEQYF; j_call: TRBJ2-7; d_call: NA; clone_size: many; v_call: TRBV20-1
cdr3_nt: TGCGCCAGCAGCCATGACGGGACAGACAATTCCTACGAGCAGTACTTC; cdr3_aa: CASSHDGTDNSYEQYF; j_call: TRBJ2-7; d_call: TRBD1; clone_size: NA; v_call: TRBV4-3
cdr3_nt: TGTGCCAGCAGGCGACTAGCGGGAGTCTCAGATACGCAGTATTTT; cdr3_aa: CASRRLAGVSDTQYF; j_call: TRBJ2-3; d_call: TRBD2; clone_size: few; v_call: TRBV12-3/TRBV12-4
cdr3_nt: TGTGCCAGCAGGCTACATCCGAACACTGAAGCTTTCTTT; cdr3_aa: CASRLHPNTEAFF; j_call: TRBJ1-1; d_call: NA; clone_size: few; v_call: TRBV12-3/TRBV12-4
cdr3_nt: TGTGCCGGCAGCTTAGAGACCCAGTACTTC; cdr3_aa: CAGSLETQYF; j_call: TRBJ2-5; d_call: NA; clone_size: NA; v_call: TRBV7-2
cdr3_nt: TGTGCCAGCAGTTTAGGGGGCGGGAGCTTCGAGCAGTACTTC; cdr3_aa: CASSLGGGSFEQYF; j_call: TRBJ2-7; d_call: TRBD2; clone_size: NA; v_call: TRBV12-3/TRBV12-4
cdr3_nt: TGCGCCAGCAGCTATGGACTAGCGGGGGCGGGTGAGCAGTTCTTC; cdr3_aa: CASSYGLAGAGEQFF; j_call: TRBJ2-1; d_call: TRBD2; clone_size: NA; v_call: TRBV5-1
cdr3_nt: TGTGCCAGCAGTTACTCTGTAGCGGGAGTGGCGGAAAATGAGCAGTTCTTC; cdr3_aa: CASSYSVAGVAENEQFF; j_call: TRBJ2-1; d_call: TRBD2; clone_size: NA; v_call: TRBV6-5
cdr3_nt: TGTGCCAGCAGTTCGAGGATAGGAGAAACTGAAGCTTTCTTT; cdr3_aa: CASSSRIGETEAFF; j_call: TRBJ1-1; d_call: NA; clone_size: few; v_call: TRBV6-5
cdr3_nt: TGTGCCACCAGCAGAGAACAGGCGGGAGGACGCTACAATGAGCAGTTCTTC; cdr3_aa: CATSREQAGGRYNEQFF; j_call: TRBJ2-1; d_call: TRBD2; clone_size: NA; v_call: TRBV15
cdr3_nt: TGTGCCAGCAGCTTTGTTGGGTCTGAACTGTTTTTT; cdr3_aa: CASSFVGSELFF; j_call: TRBJ1-4; d_call: NA; clone_size: NA; v_call: TRBV7-2
cdr3_nt: TGTGCCAGCAGTTACAAAGGCACTGAAGCTTTCTTT; cdr3_aa: CASSYKGTEAFF; j_call: TRBJ1-1; d_call: NA; clone_size: few; v_call: TRBV6-1
cdr3_nt: TGTGCCAGCAGTAGGACCGGGATAGGGGACGAGCAGTACTTC; cdr3_aa: CASSRTGIGDEQYF; j_call: TRBJ2-7; d_call: NA; clone_size: once; v_call: TRBV6-5
cdr3_nt: TGTGCCTGGAGTGTACAGGGAGATCGGCCCCAGCATTTT; cdr3_aa: CAWSVQGDRPQHF; j_call: TRBJ1-5; d_call: NA; clone_size: few; v_call: TRBV30
cdr3_nt: TGTGCCAGCAGCTTAGGCAGGGGGTATGGCTACACCTTC; cdr3_aa: CASSLGRGYGYTF; j_call: TRBJ1-2; d_call: TRBD1; clone_size: NA; v_call: TRBV11-1
cdr3_nt: TGTGCCAGCAGTACTAGCGGTACTAAGCAGTATTTT; cdr3_aa: CASSTSGTKQYF; j_call: TRBJ2-3; d_call: TRBD2; clone_size: few; v_call: TRBV6-1
cdr3_nt: TGTGCCAGCAGCCAAGAATCTAGCCAAGCTGATACGCAGTATTTT; cdr3_aa: CASSQESSQADTQYF; j_call: TRBJ2-3; d_call: NA; clone_size: NA; v_call: TRBV4-2
cdr3_nt: TGCAGTGCCCCCCGGGCAGGGAGGGCGGAGACCCAGTACTTC; cdr3_aa: CSAPRAGRAETQYF; j_call: TRBJ2-5; d_call: TRBD2; clone_size: few; v_call: TRBV20-1
cdr3_nt: TGTGCCAGCAGCTCGACAGGGGCGAGCGGCTACACCTTC; cdr3_aa: CASSSTGASGYTF; j_call: TRBJ1-2; d_call: TRBD1; clone_size: once; v_call: TRBV7-3
cdr3_nt: TGCGCCAGCAGCGTCGAAGGGAATGAGCAGTTCTTC; cdr3_aa: CASSVEGNEQFF; j_call: TRBJ2-1; d_call: NA; clone_size: few; v_call: TRBV5-1
cdr3_nt: TGCAGTGCTCCGGACAGGGTGGGCAATCAGCCCCAGCATTTT; cdr3_aa: CSAPDRVGNQPQHF; j_call: TRBJ1-5; d_call: TRBD1; clone_size: few; v_call: TRBV20-1
cdr3_nt: TGCAGTGCTAGTGTTGGGACAGGCACCGGGGAGCTGTTTTTT; cdr3_aa: CSASVGTGTGELFF; j_call: TRBJ2-2; d_call: TRBD1; clone_size: NA; v_call: TRBV20-1
cdr3_nt: TGCAGTGCTGAGAAGAGCGGGAACTACGAGCAGTACTTC; cdr3_aa: CSAEKSGNYEQYF; j_call: TRBJ2-7; d_call: TRBD2; clone_size: many; v_call: TRBV20-1
cdr3_nt: TGCAGTGCTCTGATCCGGGACACTAATTCACCCCTCCACTTT; cdr3_aa: CSALIRDTNSPLHF; j_call: TRBJ1-6; d_call: NA; clone_size: NA; v_call: TRBV20-1
cdr3_nt: TGCAGTGCTATGAAAGGGGGCTTGGAAGCTTTCTTT; cdr3_aa: CSAMKGGLEAFF; j_call: TRBJ1-1; d_call: TRBD1; clone_size: many; v_call: TRBV20-1
cdr3_nt: TGCGCCAGCAGCTTCATGACTAGCGGGGATGGCACAGATACGCAGTATTTT; cdr3_aa: CASSFMTSGDGTDTQYF; j_call: TRBJ2-3; d_call: TRBD2; clone_size: many; v_call: TRBV5-1
cdr3_nt: TGTGCCAGCTCGCTCAACGTGGCTCCACGAGAGACCCAGTACTTC; cdr3_aa: CASSLNVAPRETQYF; j_call: TRBJ2-5; d_call: NA; clone_size: NA; v_call: TRBV18
cdr3_nt: TGTGCCAGCAGCCTCTCGGGGGGCGGATCACCCCTCCACTTT; cdr3_aa: CASSLSGGGSPLHF; j_call: TRBJ1-6; d_call: NA; clone_size: few; v_call: TRBV3-1
cdr3_nt: TGTGCCACCAGCAGAGACCTGACAGGGCGAGCCGGGGAGCTGTTTTTT; cdr3_aa: CATSRDLTGRAGELFF; j_call: TRBJ2-2; d_call: TRBD1; clone_size: NA; v_call: TRBV15
cdr3_nt: TGCGCCAGCAGCTTGGAATCGGGGATTGACGAGCAGTACTTC; cdr3_aa: CASSLESGIDEQYF; j_call: TRBJ2-7; d_call: NA; clone_size: few; v_call: TRBV5-1
cdr3_nt: TGCGCCAGCAGCCAAGTTTTGATACTAGCGGGAGGTCCGAAAGAGACCCAGTACTTC; cdr3_aa: CASSQVLILAGGPKETQYF; j_call: TRBJ2-5; d_call: TRBD2; clone_size: few; v_call: TRBV4-1
cdr3_nt: TGCAGTGCTAGATCTTTTAGCGGGACCCGAGGCACAGATACGCAGTATTTT; cdr3_aa: CSARSFSGTRGTDTQYF; j_call: TRBJ2-3; d_call: TRBD2; clone_size: few; v_call: TRBV20-1
cdr3_nt: TGTGCCAGCAGCTTATCGGTCAGTTCACCCCTCCACTTT; cdr3_aa: CASSLSVSSPLHF; j_call: TRBJ1-6; d_call: NA; clone_size: NA; v_call: TRBV7-2
cdr3_nt: TGCGCCAGCAGCCAAGATTGGACTAGCGGTTTCTACAATGAGCAGTTCTTC; cdr3_aa: CASSQDWTSGFYNEQFF; j_call: TRBJ2-1; d_call: TRBD2; clone_size: many; v_call: TRBV4-3
cdr3_nt: TGTGCCAGCAGTTACTCACCGGGACAGGGTGGTGAGCAGTTCTTC; cdr3_aa: CASSYSPGQGGEQFF; j_call: TRBJ2-1; d_call: TRBD1; clone_size: NA; v_call: TRBV6-2/TRBV6-3